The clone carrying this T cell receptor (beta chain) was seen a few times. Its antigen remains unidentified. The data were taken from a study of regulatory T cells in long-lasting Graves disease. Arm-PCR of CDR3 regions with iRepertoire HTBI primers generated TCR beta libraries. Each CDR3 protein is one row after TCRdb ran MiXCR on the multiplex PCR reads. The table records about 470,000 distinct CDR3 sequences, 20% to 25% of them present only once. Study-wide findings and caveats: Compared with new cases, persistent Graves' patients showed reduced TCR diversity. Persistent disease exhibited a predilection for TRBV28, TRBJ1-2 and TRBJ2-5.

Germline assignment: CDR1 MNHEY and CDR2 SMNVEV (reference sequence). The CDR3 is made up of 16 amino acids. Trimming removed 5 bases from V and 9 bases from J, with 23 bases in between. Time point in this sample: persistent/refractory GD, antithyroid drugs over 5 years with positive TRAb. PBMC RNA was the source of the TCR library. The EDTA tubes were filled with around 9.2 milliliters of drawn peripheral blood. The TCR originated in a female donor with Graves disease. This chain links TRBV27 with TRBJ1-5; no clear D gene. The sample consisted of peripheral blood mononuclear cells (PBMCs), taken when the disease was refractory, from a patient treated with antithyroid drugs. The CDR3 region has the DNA TGTGCCAGCAGTCTCGAGCGTCCGGGCCTGCAAGGGCCCCAGCATTTT. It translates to CASSLERPGLQGPQHF.